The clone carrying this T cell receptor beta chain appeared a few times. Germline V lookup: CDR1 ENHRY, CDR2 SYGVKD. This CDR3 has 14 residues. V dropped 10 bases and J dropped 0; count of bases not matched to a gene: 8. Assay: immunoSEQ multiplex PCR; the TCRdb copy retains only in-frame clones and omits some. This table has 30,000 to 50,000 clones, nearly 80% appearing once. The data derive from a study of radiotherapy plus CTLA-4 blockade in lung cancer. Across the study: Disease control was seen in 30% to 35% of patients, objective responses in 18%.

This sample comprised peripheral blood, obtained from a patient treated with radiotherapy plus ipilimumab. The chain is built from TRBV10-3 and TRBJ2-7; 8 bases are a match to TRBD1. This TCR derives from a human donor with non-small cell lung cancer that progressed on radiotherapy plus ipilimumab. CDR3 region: CATRATGDSYEQYF. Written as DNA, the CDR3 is TGTGCCACCCGGGCGACAGGGGACTCCTACGAGCAGTACTTC.